This T cell receptor (beta chain) was sequenced for a study of T-cell memory formation after mild COVID-19. Study overall: Most TCR clusters belonged to a single donor.

General observations from the study: CD4/CD8 balance held among clones contracting day 15 to 85, and later expanders leaned CD4+.

V shed 5 bases, J shed 3 bases, and the junction held 11 bases outside the gene matches. This CDR3 contains 16 residues. Germline V gene lookup returns CDR1 SGHRS and CDR2 YFSETQ. MiXCR was run by TCRdb on the 5' RACE reads, yielding one entry per CDR3 protein. The repertoire has about 430,000 distinct CDR3 sequences, 20% to 25% of them found once; the top ten carry roughly 9.7%. This clonotype was recorded a few times. As yet, its antigen is unknown. V and J are TRBV5-1 and TRBJ2-1, with TRBD1 matching over 7 bases. Sample: PBMCs or a T cell subset sorted from them (not recorded which). This TCR was recovered from an adult woman who had mild COVID-19 (a few samples of this study predate the infection). Cell type and time point are not known. The CDR3 is CASSLIGQVVYNEQFF. The CDR3 DNA is TGCGCCAGCAGTTTAATCGGACAGGTTGTCTACAATGAGCAGTTCTTC.